Listed below are T cell receptor beta chains from one sample, sequenced in a study of T cell responses to AZD1222 COVID-19 vaccine. Some clones are missing from TCRdb's copy, which holds only in-frame ones; the method was immunoSEQ multiplex PCR. The data contain approximately 190,000 clones, approximately 93% of them singletons. The material sequenced was peripheral blood, taken 28 days after the second AZD1222 dose. The receptors here all came from an adult who received the AZD1222 COVID-19 vaccine. Each CDR3 is given with its conserved first and last residue. D genes are given only for firm matches. Only some rows state a clone size, as once, few, many or a class for expanded clones.

clone size	V gene	J gene	D gene	CDR3 DNA	CDR3 protein
NA	TRBV7-9	TRBJ1-4	NA	TGTGCCAGCAGCTTACAGCCCCATGAAAAACTGTTTTTT	CASSLQPHEKLFF
NA	TRBV19	TRBJ1-5	TRBD1	TGTGCCAGTAAGGGACAGTCCAGCAATCAGCCCCAGCATTTT	CASKGQSSNQPQHF
NA	TRBV3-1/TRBV3-2	TRBJ2-7	NA	TGTGCCAGCAGCCAAGAGTACGAGCAGTACTTC	CASSQEYEQYF
NA	TRBV6-1	TRBJ2-1	TRBD2	TGTGCCAGCAGTGACCCCGGGACTAGAGGCGATGAGCAGTTCTTC	CASSDPGTRGDEQFF
NA	TRBV6-2/TRBV6-3	TRBJ1-5	TRBD1	TGTGCCAGCAGTCGCGGGACAGATAGCAATCAGCCCCAGCATTTT	CASSRGTDSNQPQHF
NA	TRBV18	TRBJ1-4	NA	TGTGCCAGCTCACCGGACGTCTTTCCAACTAATGAAAAACTGTTTTTT	CASSPDVFPTNEKLFF
NA	TRBV19	TRBJ2-2	TRBD1	TGTGCCAGTAGTACCGGACAGGGGGATACCGGGGAGCTGTTTTTT	CASSTGQGDTGELFF
NA	TRBV6-1	TRBJ1-2	NA	TGTGCCAGCAGTGAGCACGGACCGAGAAGGGGCTACACCTTC	CASSEHGPRRGYTF
NA	TRBV28	TRBJ1-1	TRBD1	TGTGCCAGCTCCGGGACAGCTGAAGCTTTCTTT	CASSGTAEAFF
few	TRBV5-5	TRBJ1-2	NA	TGTGCCAGCAGACCGACTGACCACTATGGCTACACCTTC	CASRPTDHYGYTF
NA	TRBV5-6	TRBJ1-5	TRBD1	TGTGCCAGCAGCTTGGCCGGGACAGGGGGCAAGCAGCCCCAGCATTTT	CASSLAGTGGKQPQHF
NA	TRBV19	TRBJ1-3	NA	TGTGCCAGTATAGGTTACTCTGGAAACACCATATATTTT	CASIGYSGNTIYF
NA	TRBV3-1/TRBV3-2	TRBJ1-3	NA	TGTGCCAGCAGCCAAGGAGGGTCGCCTGGAAACACCATATATTTT	CASSQGGSPGNTIYF
NA	TRBV2	TRBJ1-4	TRBD1	TGTGCCAGCAGTCCCGACAGGGGAGGTGAAAAACTGTTTTTT	CASSPDRGGEKLFF
NA	TRBV29-1	TRBJ1-2	TRBD1	TGCAGCGTTGAAGATGCCGGGACAGAAGACTATGGCTACACCTTC	CSVEDAGTEDYGYTF
NA	TRBV18	TRBJ1-4	NA	TGTGCCAGCTCACCTGGGGGGCAGGTACTGTTTTTT	CASSPGGQVLFF
NA	TRBV5-6	TRBJ1-6	NA	TGTGCCAGCAGCTTGGAGGGGTACAGGCGTTCTTCACCCCTCCACTTT	CASSLEGYRRSSPLHF
NA	TRBV3-1/TRBV3-2	TRBJ2-7	NA	TGTGCCACCGGGCAAGCCAACTACGAGCAGTACTTC	CATGQANYEQYF